Presented here are 15 T cell receptor beta chains from one specimen sequenced in a study of cytomegalovirus exposure and HLA in healthy donors. 60 Vbeta and 13 Jbeta primers were used in PCR. The method was immunoSEQ multiplex PCR; TCRdb's version includes in-frame clones alone and lacks a portion of them. The table lists 85,000 to 100,000 clones, roughly 80% of them singletons. The sequencing sample was made of PBMCs. The receptors shown here come from a girl aged 2-10 years in good health and CMV-seropositive.

The chain employs TRBV6-6 and TRBJ1-1; TRBD1 matches at 8 bases. The length of the CDR3 is 12 residues. The V gene end was trimmed by 8 bases and the J gene end by 8 bases; junction bases not matched to a gene: 7. Germline values: CDR1 MNHNY, CDR2 SVGAGI (reference sequence). CDR3 in amino acids: CASGGQGLEAFF. Here the CDR3 DNA reads TGTGCCAGCGGTGGACAGGGCTTAGAAGCTTTCTTT.

V usage is TRBV5-1 and J usage is TRBJ2-7, with 8 bases matching TRBD1. CDR1 SGHRS and CDR2 YFSETQ come from the germline V gene. This CDR3 spans 15 amino acids. V lost 7 bases, J lost 4 bases, and 13 bases stayed unmatched. Here the CDR3 reads CASQPRTGTGYEQYF. Written as DNA, the CDR3 is TGCGCCAGCCAACCTAGGACAGGGACGGGGTACGAGCAGTACTTC.

The chain links TRBV19 to TRBJ2-1; TRBD1 is a possible D gene (6 bases). The V gene's germline CDR1 is LNHDA and CDR2 SQIVND (reference sequence). V was pared by 3 bases and J by 12 bases, with 9 bases between. CDR3 length: 11 residues. The CDR3 DNA follows: TGTGCCAGTAGTATGGACAGAAGGCAGTTCTTC. Translating gives CASSMDRRQFF.

The V gene is TRBV10-3, the J gene TRBJ1-2, with a weak D call TRBD1 (5 bases). The V gene's germline CDR1 is ENHRY and CDR2 SYGVKD. The CDR3 has 13 amino acids. V gave up 4 bases and J gave up 5 bases, with 11 bases separating them. CDR3 in amino acids: CAISGGGEYGYTF. The CDR3 bases are TGTGCCATCAGTGGAGGAGGGGAATATGGCTACACCTTC.

The CDR3 DNA follows: TGTGCCAGCAGCTTAGTTGCGGGGAACACTGAAGCTTTCTTT. Amino acids: CASSLVAGNTEAFF. This chain links TRBV7-9 with TRBJ1-1; no definite D call. Between the trimmed V and J ends, which lost 1 base and 1 base, there was a span of 7 bases. The CDR3 consists of 14 residues. Per the germline V gene, CDR1 is SEHNR and CDR2 is FQNEAQ (reference sequence).

In this sample, this clone turned up a few times. The chain joins TRBV27 to TRBJ2-7; no firm D call. This CDR3 is built from 12 residues. Germline V lookup: CDR1 MNHEY, CDR2 SMNVEV (reference sequence). Trimming pared 2 bases from V and 6 bases from J, leaving 8 bases between. The CDR3 DNA sequence: TGTGCCAGCAGTTTAGCCGGGTCCGAGCAGTACTTC. This encodes CASSLAGSEQYF.

Only a few counts were recorded for this clone. This chain links TRBV10-3 with TRBJ2-3; 8 nucleotides line up with TRBD2. Germline assignment: CDR1 ENHRY and CDR2 SYGVKD. This CDR3 is built from 17 residues. V was pared by 0 bases and J by 0 bases, with 5 bases of the junction left unmatched. The chain's CDR3 is CAISESSGGYSTDTQYF. The CDR3 region has the DNA TGTGCCATCAGTGAGTCAAGCGGGGGCTATAGCACAGATACGCAGTATTTT.

The chain combines TRBV27 with TRBJ1-4; D may be TRBD1 (5 bases). CDR3 length equals 17 residues. CDR1 and CDR2 from the germline V gene are MNHEY and SMNVEV (reference sequence). Between the trimmed V and J ends, which lost 2 bases and 0 bases, there was a span of 13 bases. CDR3 bases: TGTGCCAGCAGTTTAGGCAGGGCCCCCACAACTAATGAAAAACTGTTTTTT. Translating gives CASSLGRAPTTNEKLFF. The full variable domain, its missing parts supplied by reference TRBV27 and TRBJ1-4, is EAQVTQNPRYLITVTGKKLTVTCSQNMNHEYMSWYRQDPGLGLRQIYYSMNVEVTDKGDVPEGYKVSRKEKRNFPLILESPSPNQTSLYFCASSLGRAPTTNEKLFFGSGTQLSVL.

This clone was observed a few times. This chain links TRBV28 with TRBJ2-1, with D perhaps TRBD2 (6 bases). Germline V gene lookup returns CDR1 MDHEN and CDR2 SYDVKM. The CDR3 runs to 15 residues. Trimming removed 7 bases at V and 7 bases at J, with 20 bases between. CDR3 region: CASTSPWGGWNEQFF. Here the CDR3 DNA reads TGTGCCAGCACCAGTCCCTGGGGAGGTTGGAATGAGCAGTTCTTC.

The chain uses TRBV29-1 and TRBJ2-5; D might be TRBD1 (5 bases). The V gene's germline CDR1 is SQVTM and CDR2 ANQGSEA. Trimming stripped 5 bases from V and 5 bases from J, with 18 bases between. CDR3 size: 14 residues. The CDR3, as DNA: TGCAGCGTTCTTCCGGACAACTCCGGGGAGACCCAGTACTTC. This encodes CSVLPDNSGETQYF.

J is TRBJ2-1 and V is TRBV4-1, with D possibly matching TRBD2 (6 bases). This CDR3 has 15 residues. V lost 5 bases and J lost 1, with 12 bases in between. Germline CDR1 reads MGHRA; CDR2 reads YSYEKL. The CDR3 DNA follows: TGCGCCAGCAGCGGGAGGTGGATGTCCTACAATGAGCAGTTCTTC. Its protein is CASSGRWMSYNEQFF.

Concerning this clone itself: Relative to the germline gene, one junction end is altered; a read error may explain this. Other DNA sequences in the sample encode the same CDR3. The chain employs TRBV4-3 and TRBJ1-1, with D possibly TRBD1 on 5 matching bases. Germline CDR1 LGHNA, CDR2 YSLEER. This CDR3 contains 15 residues. The CDR3 spells CASSQATVPNTEAFF. CDR3 nucleotide sequence: TGCGCCAGCAGCCAAGCGACAGTCCCGAACACTGAAGCTTTCTTC.

The V gene is TRBV10-1, the J gene TRBJ2-1; 10 nucleotides match TRBD1. The ends lost 4 bases at V and 5 bases at J; junction bases unmatched: 8. There are 16 residues in the CDR3. CDR1 is WNHNN, CDR2 SYGVQD, per germline (reference sequence). The CDR3 DNA is TGCGCCAGCAGTGGAGACGACAGGGGGCTACACAATGAGCAGTTCTTC. Amino acids: CASSGDDRGLHNEQFF.

The chain carries TRBV19 and TRBJ2-7; D might be TRBD1 (5 bases). This CDR3 spans 15 amino acids. Trimming shortened V by 1 base and J by 1 base, and 11 bases separated the two germline ends. Germline values: CDR1 LNHDA, CDR2 SQIVND (reference sequence). CDR3 nucleotide sequence: TGTGCCAGTAGTATAGTCTCAGGGCTTTCCTACGAGCAGTACTTC. Protein: CASSIVSGLSYEQYF.

The chain employs TRBV27 and TRBJ2-3; D is undetermined. Germline V gene sequence: CDR1 MNHEY, CDR2 SMNVEV (reference sequence). This CDR3 has 15 amino acids. V gave up 3 bases and J gave up 2 bases, with 12 bases separating them. CDR3 coding DNA: TGTGCCAGCAGTTTGCTACTGAGTACCACAGATACGCAGTATTTT. Translating gives CASSLLLSTTDTQYF.